This T cell receptor (beta chain) derives from a study of T cell responses to AZD1222 COVID-19 vaccine (dated by TCRdb to the early 2020s). For the wider study: AZD1222 recipients given second doses at about 4 weeks or at about 12 weeks were pooled, since spike-specific TCR depth and breadth were not found to differ between the two schedules. A total of about 240 trial participants underwent TCR sequencing, of whom some 210 received two doses of AZD1222 and some 25 received two doses of the MenACWY control vaccine. Enrollment into the trials was organized by age into subgroups of 18-55, 56-69 and 70-plus years, and those subgroups contained roughly 150, 30 and 60 TCR-sequenced participants, respectively.

The CDR3 spans 16 residues, from the cysteine through the phenylalanine. Of the read, only the CDR3 DNA is kept; its 48 bases are in frame from base 1. V was cut back by 0 bases and J by 2 bases, leaving a gap of 12 bases between them. Looking up the germline V gene yields CDR1 MNHEY and CDR2 SVGAGI. The sample's time point label is to be understood as: baseline before first vaccination. Vaccinee samples were obtained from the UK trials COV001 and COV002, which included a single-blind randomized controlled phase 2/3 trial of AZD1222 (ChAdOx1 nCoV-19) in healthy adults. For TCRbeta chain sequencing, PBMC samples from trial participants were taken at day 0 and at day 28 after the second dose. Notes on this clone: Its antigen specificity is not known. No quality values exist for individual bases; no much larger clone is one base distant.

General conclusions and limits of the study: Most participants were white British and females outnumbered males, and the authors suggested that clonal diversity may have been underestimated. No day 14 peak-response samples were available, so repertoires were characterized only after the peak T cell response. The 56-69-year group was small, and its depth increase did not reach significance, likely because of low power. The whole spike protein was spanned by vaccine-associated CD4 TCRs, and dominant responses were seen in regions 160-218 and 743-854. Nearly half of unique spike-specific TCRs reportedly recognized epitopes outside regions mutated in the B.1.351 and B.1.1.7 variants. Conclusions about previously exposed vaccinees are limited because only a handful of AZD1222 recipients were SARS-CoV-2 seropositive at baseline. Spike-specific TCR breadth and depth rose significantly after two AZD1222 doses compared with day 0 and with MenACWY recipients.

The CDR3 regions of human TCRbeta chains were analyzed by immunosequencing. On the study's bioinformatics: Repertoire TCRs were checked for matches against a reference library of SARS-CoV-2-specific TCRs that had been generated using the MIRA antigen-specificity platform. Breadth was defined as the fraction of unique TCRs that were SARS-CoV-2-associated. Depth was defined as the fraction of total T cells that were SARS-CoV-2-associated. Using the MIRA data, every spike-specific TCR was mapped to the spike region that the TCR reacted to and assigned to either a CD4 or a CD8 class. Log10-transformed breadth and depth values were compared by one-way ANOVA with Sidak's multiple comparisons tests. TCRdb took this table from immuneACCESS and kept in-frame rearrangements with V and J called. Such tables lack part of the clones; where checked against another copy, unresolved V genes explain under half of the gap, and the rest is unexplained. For V, J and clone size, that table is used; D and trimming come from the DNA. Here the sample has about 140,000 clones; 70% to 90% occur a single time. 1.9% of the sample is in the top ten clones.

The TCR comes from an adult in good health. The sequence is built from TRBV6-5 and TRBJ2-3, with TRBD2 perhaps the D gene, on 5 matching bases. Sequenced here: peripheral blood, sampled on day 0 of AZD1222 vaccination. CDR3 sequence: CASSYSRETPTDTQYF. In nucleotide form, the sequence is TGTGCCAGCAGTTACTCGAGGGAAACCCCCACAGATACGCAGTATTTT.